One and the same sample provided the 5 T cell receptor beta chains below, sequenced in a study of cytomegalovirus exposure and HLA in healthy donors. 13 Jbeta primers and 60 Vbeta primers were used for the PCR. TCRdb's table, derived via immunoSEQ multiplex PCR, lists solely in-frame clones and lacks some. Of more than 85,000 clones in the sample, around 63% were seen once. The sequenced material came from PBMCs. The receptors here all came from a human donor in good health.

On this clone itself: The sample contains more than one DNA sequence encoding this CDR3. CDR3 residues: CASSQGQGSYEQYF. As DNA, the CDR3 is TGCGCCAGCAGCCAAGGGCAGGGGTCCTACGAGCAGTACTTC. V gene TRBV4-1 combines with J gene TRBJ2-7; D is possibly TRBD1 (6 bases). This CDR3 is 14 amino acids long. V shed 1 base and J shed 1 base, with 8 bases lying between them. Germline V gene data show CDR1 as MGHRA and CDR2 as YSYEKL.

This clone was seen only a few times. The J gene is TRBJ2-3, the V gene TRBV7-2, with D possibly being TRBD1 (5 bases). Looked up from germline, CDR1 is SGHTA and CDR2 is FQGNSA. The CDR3 runs 16 residues. The ends were cut back, 5 bases at V and 2 bases at J, with 17 bases in the middle. The CDR3 bases are TGTGCCAGCAGCCCGAGGCAGGGTGGTTCCACAGATACGCAGTATTTT. It translates to CASSPRQGGSTDTQYF.

The chain couples TRBV11-3 to TRBJ1-1, with 10 bases aligning to TRBD1. CDR3 length equals 16 residues. The J segment lost 4 bases and the V segment lost 0 bases, leaving 5 bases of the junction unmatched. The germline V gene encodes CDR1 SGHNT and CDR2 YENEEA. CDR3 sequence reads: CASSLDLRTGGTEAFF. As DNA, the CDR3 is TGTGCCAGCAGCTTAGATCTAAGGACAGGGGGCACTGAAGCTTTCTTT.

This clone turned up a few times. The CDR3 is CASDPAGGTGANVLTF. Written as DNA, the CDR3 is TGTGCCAGCGATCCAGCGGGAGGAACTGGGGCCAACGTCCTGACTTTC. This chain links TRBV5-6 with TRBJ2-6; 9 nucleotides match TRBD2. The CDR3 consists of 16 residues. Germline values: CDR1 SGHDT, CDR2 YYEEEE. V lost 7 bases to trimming and J lost 2 bases; unmatched junction nucleotides: 7. Using reference TRBV5-6 and TRBJ2-6 for the parts outside the CDR3, the full variable domain is DAGVTQSPTHLIKTRGQQVTLRCSPKSGHDTVSWYQQALGQGPQFIFQYYEEEERQRGNFPDRFSGHQFPNYSSELNVNALLLGDSALYLCASDPAGGTGANVLTFGAGSRLTVL.

There are a few counts of this clone. The chain joins TRBV4-2 to TRBJ2-2; D possibly corresponds to TRBD1 (5 bases). The V gene lost 1 base and the J gene lost 0 bases, with 9 bases spanning the gap. CDR1 and CDR2 (germline): LGHNA, YNFKEQ. The CDR3 totals 16 residues. The CDR3, as DNA: TGTGCCAGCAGCCAAGTTGTGACAGCGAACACCGGGGAGCTGTTTTTT. As protein: CASSQVVTANTGELFF.